The T cell receptor (beta chain) described here comes from a study of vaccination effects on CD4 cells after COVID-19. Findings and limits, study-wide: Limitations: small convalescent group and missing early post-infection timepoints.

Antigen-specific CD4+ T cells expanded by the ViraFEST assay with viral peptide pools were then sequenced. Subsequent to less than eleven days of culture, CD4+ T cells were isolated. Participants received two doses of either the BNT162b2 or mRNA-1273 vaccine. IL-2 medium supplanted half the medium on days 3 and 7. The table came from immunoSEQ multiplex PCR; TCRdb's copy has only in-frame clones and leaves some out. The data contain tens of thousands of clones, around 70% of them singletons. CDR1 and CDR2 (germline): LGHDT, YNNKEL (reference sequence). The V end lost 1 base, the J end lost 0 bases, and 10 bases lay between the germline ends. The length of the CDR3 is 16 residues. Points on this clone: Its target is not known. The same CDR3 is also encoded by other DNA sequences in this sample.

The gene calls are TRBV3-1 (or the pseudogene TRBV3-2) and TRBJ1-3; no firm D call. The input for sequencing was CD4+ T cells from PBMCs cultured with HCoV-OC43 spike peptides, taken after COVID-19 vaccination. Subset: HCoV-OC43 spike overlapping peptide pool stimulation. The clonotype was recovered from a human donor who received a COVID-19 vaccine. The CDR3 DNA is TGTGCCAGCAGCCAAGTTCCGGGTCGCTCTGGAAACACCATATATTTT. Translating it yields CASSQVPGRSGNTIYF.